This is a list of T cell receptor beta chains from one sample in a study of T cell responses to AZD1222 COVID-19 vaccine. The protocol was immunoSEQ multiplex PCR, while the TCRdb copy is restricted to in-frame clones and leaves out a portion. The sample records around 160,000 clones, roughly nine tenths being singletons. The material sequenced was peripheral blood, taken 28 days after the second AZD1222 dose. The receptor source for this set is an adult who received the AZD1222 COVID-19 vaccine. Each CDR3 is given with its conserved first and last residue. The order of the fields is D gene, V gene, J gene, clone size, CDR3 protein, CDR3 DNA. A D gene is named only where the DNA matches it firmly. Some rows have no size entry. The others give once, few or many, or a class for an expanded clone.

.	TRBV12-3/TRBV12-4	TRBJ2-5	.	CASSSDTQETQYF	TGTGCCAGCAGTTCGGACACCCAAGAGACCCAGTACTTC
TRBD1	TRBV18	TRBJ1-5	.	CASSPRGGDQPQHF	TGTGCCAGCTCACCACGAGGGGGCGACCAGCCCCAGCATTTT
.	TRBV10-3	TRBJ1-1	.	CAISQKNTEAFF	TGTGCCATCAGTCAGAAGAACACTGAAGCTTTCTTT
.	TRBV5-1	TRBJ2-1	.	CASSFGFSTYEQFF	TGCGCCAGCAGCTTCGGGTTTTCTACGTATGAGCAGTTCTTC
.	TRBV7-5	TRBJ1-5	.	CARSVGTANSNQPQHF	TGTGCCAGAAGCGTCGGGACAGCTAATAGCAATCAGCCCCAGCATTTT
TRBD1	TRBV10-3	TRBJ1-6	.	CAISLGQGDSPLHF	TGTGCCATCAGCCTAGGACAGGGGGATTCACCCCTCCACTTT
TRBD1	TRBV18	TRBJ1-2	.	CASSPGTVNYGYTF	TGTGCCAGCTCACCTGGGACAGTTAACTATGGCTACACCTTC
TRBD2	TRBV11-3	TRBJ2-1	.	CASSLDGVAGYNEQFF	TGTGCCAGCAGCTTAGATGGAGTAGCGGGGTACAATGAGCAGTTCTTC
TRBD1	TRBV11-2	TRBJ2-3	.	CASSLTGAADTQYF	TGTGCCAGCAGCTTAACAGGGGCAGCAGATACGCAGTATTTT
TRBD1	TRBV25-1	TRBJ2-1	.	CASSEYHRGPNEQFF	TGTGCCAGCAGTGAATATCACAGGGGCCCCAATGAGCAGTTCTTC
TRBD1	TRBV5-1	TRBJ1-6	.	CASSPGTGGNSPLHF	TGCGCCAGCAGCCCGGGGACAGGGGGCAATTCACCCCTCCACTTT
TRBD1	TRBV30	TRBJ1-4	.	CAWSADRAVGEKLFF	TGTGCCTGGAGTGCCGACAGGGCCGTGGGTGAAAAACTGTTTTTT
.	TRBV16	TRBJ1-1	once	CASSQVSGNTEAFF	TGTGCCAGCAGCCAAGTTTCAGGGAACACTGAAGCTTTCTTT
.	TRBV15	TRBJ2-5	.	CATSVIGRGETQYF	TGTGCCACCAGCGTGATCGGGAGAGGGGAGACCCAGTACTTC
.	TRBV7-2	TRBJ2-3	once	CASSLTLAPDTQYF	TGTGCCAGCAGCTTAACGTTAGCCCCAGATACGCAGTATTTT